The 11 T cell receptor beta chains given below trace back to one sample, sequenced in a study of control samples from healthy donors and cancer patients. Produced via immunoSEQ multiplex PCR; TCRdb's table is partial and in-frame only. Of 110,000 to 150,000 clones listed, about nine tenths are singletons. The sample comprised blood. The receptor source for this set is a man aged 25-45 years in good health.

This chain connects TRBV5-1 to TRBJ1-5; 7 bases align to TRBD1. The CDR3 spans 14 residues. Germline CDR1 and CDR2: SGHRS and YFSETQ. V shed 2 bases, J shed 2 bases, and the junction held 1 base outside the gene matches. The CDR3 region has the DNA TGCGCCAGCAGCTTCGGACAGGGCAATCAGCCCCAGCATTTT. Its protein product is CASSFGQGNQPQHF.

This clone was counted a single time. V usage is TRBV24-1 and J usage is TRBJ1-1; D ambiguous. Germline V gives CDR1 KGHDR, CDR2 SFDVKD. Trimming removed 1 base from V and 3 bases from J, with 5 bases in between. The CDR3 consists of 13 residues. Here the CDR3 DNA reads TGTGCCACCAGTGATTTAAGTTACACTGAAGCTTTCTTT. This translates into CATSDLSYTEAFF.

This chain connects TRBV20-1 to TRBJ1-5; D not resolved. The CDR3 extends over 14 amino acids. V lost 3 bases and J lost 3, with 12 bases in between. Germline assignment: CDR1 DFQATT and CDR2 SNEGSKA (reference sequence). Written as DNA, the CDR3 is TGCAGTGCTAGTAGTCAGAAGCCCAATCAGCCCCAGCATTTT. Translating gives CSASSQKPNQPQHF.

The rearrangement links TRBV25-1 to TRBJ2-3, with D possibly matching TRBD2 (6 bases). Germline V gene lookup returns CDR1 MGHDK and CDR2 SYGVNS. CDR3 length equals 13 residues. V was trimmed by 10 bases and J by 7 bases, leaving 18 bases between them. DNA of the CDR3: TGTGCCACCGGGACTTTACCTCACAATACGCAGTATTTT. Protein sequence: CATGTLPHNTQYF. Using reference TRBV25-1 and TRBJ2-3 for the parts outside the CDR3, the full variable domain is EADIYQTPRYLVIGTGKKITLECSQTMGHDKMYWYQQDPGMELHLIHYSYGVNSTEKGDLSSESTVSRIRTEHFPLTLESARPSHTSQYLCATGTLPHNTQYFGPGTRLTVL.

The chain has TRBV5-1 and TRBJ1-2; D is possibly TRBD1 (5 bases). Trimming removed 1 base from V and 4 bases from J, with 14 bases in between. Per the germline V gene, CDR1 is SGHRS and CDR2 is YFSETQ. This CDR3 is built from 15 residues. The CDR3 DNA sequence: TGCGCCAGCAGCTTGCGGCAGGGAGGGAGCTATGGCTACACCTTC. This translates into CASSLRQGGSYGYTF.

CDR3 protein: CASGREGDIQETQYF. In DNA form, the CDR3 reads TGCGCCAGTGGCCGGGAGGGGGACATCCAAGAGACCCAGTACTTC. The gene calls are TRBV5-1 and TRBJ2-5; 8 positions agree with TRBD2. V was pared by 8 bases and J by 1 base, with 10 bases of the junction left unmatched. The CDR3 spans 15 residues. Germline lookup yields CDR1 SGHRS and CDR2 YFSETQ.

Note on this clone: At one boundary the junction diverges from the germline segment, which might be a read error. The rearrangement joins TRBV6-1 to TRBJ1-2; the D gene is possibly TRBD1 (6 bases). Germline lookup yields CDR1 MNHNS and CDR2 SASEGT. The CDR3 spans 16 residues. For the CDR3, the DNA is TGTGCCAGCAGTGTCCCCACCCCCCAGGGGACCTATGGCAACACCTTC. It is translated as CASSVPTPQGTYGNTF.

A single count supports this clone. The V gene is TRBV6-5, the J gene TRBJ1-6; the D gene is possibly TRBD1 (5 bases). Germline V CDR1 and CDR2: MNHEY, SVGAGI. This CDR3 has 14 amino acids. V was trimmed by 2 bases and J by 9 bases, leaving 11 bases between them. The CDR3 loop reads CASSYGGFGSPLHF. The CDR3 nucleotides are TGTGCCAGCAGTTACGGGGGTTTTGGTTCACCCCTCCACTTT.

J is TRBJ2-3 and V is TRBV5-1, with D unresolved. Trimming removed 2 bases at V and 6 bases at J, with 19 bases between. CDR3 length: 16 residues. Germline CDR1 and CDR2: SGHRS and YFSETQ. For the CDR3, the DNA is TGCGCCAGCAGCTTCCACTTTTCCCACACTCGCGATACGCAGTATTTT. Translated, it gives CASSFHFSHTRDTQYF.

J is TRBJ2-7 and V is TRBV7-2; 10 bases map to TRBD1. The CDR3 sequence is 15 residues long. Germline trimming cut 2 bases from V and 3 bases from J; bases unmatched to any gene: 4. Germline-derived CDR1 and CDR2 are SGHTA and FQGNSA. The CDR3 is CASSLLRDRGYEQYF. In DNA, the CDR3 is TGTGCCAGCAGCTTATTGCGGGACAGGGGCTACGAGCAGTACTTC.

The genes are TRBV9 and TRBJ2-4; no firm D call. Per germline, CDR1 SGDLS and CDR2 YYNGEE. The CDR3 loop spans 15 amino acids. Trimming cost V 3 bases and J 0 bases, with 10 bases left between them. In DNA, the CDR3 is TGTGCCAGCAGCGAGGACGGAACAGCCAAAAACATTCAGTACTTC. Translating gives CASSEDGTAKNIQYF. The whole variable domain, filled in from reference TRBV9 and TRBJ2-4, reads DSGVTQTPKHLITATGQRVTLRCSPRSGDLSVYWYQQSLDQGLQFLIQYYNGEERAKGNILERFSAQQFPDLHSELNLSSLELGDSALYFCASSEDGTAKNIQYFGAGTRLSVL.